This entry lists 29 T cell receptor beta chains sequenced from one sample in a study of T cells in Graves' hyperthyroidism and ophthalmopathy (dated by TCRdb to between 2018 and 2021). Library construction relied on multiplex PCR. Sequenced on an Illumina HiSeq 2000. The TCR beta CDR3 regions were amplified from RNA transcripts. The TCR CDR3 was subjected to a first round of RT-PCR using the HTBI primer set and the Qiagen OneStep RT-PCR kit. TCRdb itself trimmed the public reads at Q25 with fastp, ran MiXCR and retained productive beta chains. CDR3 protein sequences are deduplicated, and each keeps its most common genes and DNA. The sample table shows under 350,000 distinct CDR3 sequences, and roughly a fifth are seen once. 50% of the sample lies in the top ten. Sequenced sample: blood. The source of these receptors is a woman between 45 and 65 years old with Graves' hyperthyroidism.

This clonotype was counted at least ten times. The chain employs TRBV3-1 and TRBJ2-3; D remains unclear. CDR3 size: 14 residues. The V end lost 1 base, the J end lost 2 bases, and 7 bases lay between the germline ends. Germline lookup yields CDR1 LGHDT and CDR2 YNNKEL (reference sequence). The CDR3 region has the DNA TGTGCCAGCAGCCAAGGTCTTTACACAGATACGCAGTATTTT. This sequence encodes CASSQGLYTDTQYF.

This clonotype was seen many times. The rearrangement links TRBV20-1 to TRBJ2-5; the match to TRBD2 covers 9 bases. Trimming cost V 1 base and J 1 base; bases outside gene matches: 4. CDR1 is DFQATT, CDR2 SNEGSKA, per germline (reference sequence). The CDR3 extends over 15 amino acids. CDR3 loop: CSARGGGRAQETQYF. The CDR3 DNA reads TGCAGTGCTAGAGGAGGCGGGAGGGCCCAAGAGACCCAGTACTTC.

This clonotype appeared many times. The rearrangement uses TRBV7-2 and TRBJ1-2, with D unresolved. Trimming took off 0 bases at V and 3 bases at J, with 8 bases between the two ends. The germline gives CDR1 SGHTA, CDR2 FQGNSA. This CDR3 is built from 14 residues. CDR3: CASSLADLDYGYTF. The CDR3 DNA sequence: TGTGCCAGCAGCTTAGCCGATTTGGACTATGGCTACACCTTC.

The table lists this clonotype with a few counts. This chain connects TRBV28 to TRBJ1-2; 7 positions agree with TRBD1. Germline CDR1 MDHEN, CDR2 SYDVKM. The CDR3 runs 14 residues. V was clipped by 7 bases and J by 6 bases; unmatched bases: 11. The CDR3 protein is CASTPLRGLDGYTF. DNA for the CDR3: TGTGCCAGCACCCCTTTAAGGGGGCTCGATGGCTACACCTTC.

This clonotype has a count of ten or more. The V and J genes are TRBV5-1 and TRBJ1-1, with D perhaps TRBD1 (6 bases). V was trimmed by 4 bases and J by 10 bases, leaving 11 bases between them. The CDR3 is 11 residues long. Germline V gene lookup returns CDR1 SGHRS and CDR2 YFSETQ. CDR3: CASSQGTLAFF. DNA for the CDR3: TGCGCCAGCAGCCAGGGGACGTTAGCTTTCTTT.

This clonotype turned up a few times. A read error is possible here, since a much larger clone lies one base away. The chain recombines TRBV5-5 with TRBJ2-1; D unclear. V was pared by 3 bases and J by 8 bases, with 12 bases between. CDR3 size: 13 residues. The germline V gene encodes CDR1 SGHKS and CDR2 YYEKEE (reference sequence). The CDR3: CASSSYSDDEQFF. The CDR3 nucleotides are TGTGCCAGCAGCTCTTACAGTGACGATGAGCAGTTCTTC.

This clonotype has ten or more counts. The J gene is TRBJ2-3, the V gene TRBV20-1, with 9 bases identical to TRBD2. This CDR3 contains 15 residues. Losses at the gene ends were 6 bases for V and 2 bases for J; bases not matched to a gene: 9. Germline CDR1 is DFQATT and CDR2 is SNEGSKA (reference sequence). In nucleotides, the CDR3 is TGCAGTGCCGCCCCCCTAGCGGGGAACACAGATACGCAGTATTTT. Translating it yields CSAAPLAGNTDTQYF.

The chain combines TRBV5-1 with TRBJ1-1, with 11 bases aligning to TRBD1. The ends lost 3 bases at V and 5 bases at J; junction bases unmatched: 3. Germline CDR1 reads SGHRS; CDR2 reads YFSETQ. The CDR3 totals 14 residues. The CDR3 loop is CASSWTGGSTEAFF. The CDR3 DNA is TGCGCCAGCAGCTGGACAGGGGGCTCAACTGAAGCTTTCTTT.

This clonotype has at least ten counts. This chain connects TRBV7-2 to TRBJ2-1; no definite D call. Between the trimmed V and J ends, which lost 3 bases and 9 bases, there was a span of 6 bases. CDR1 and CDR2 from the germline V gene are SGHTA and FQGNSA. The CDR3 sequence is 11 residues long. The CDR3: CASSFVREQFF. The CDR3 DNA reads TGTGCCAGCAGCTTTGTCCGTGAGCAGTTCTTC.

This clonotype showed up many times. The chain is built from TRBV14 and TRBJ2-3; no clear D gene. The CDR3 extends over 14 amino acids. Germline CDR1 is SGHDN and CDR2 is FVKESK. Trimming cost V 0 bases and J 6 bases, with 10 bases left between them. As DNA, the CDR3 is TGTGCCAGCAGCCAAGATCTCCAGGTGGATACGCAGTATTTT. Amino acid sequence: CASSQDLQVDTQYF.

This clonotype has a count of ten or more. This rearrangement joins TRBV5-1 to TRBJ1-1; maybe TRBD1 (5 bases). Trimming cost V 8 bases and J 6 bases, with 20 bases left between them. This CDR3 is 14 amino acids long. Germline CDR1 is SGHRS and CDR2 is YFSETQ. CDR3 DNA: TGCGCCAGTCGTCCTAATACAGGTGGGGCTGAAGCTTTCTTT. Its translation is CASRPNTGGAEAFF.

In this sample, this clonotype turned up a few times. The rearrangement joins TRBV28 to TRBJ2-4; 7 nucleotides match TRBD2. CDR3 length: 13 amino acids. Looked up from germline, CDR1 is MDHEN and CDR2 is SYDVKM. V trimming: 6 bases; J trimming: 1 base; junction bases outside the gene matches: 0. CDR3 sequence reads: CASRGGAKNIQYF. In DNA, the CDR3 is TGTGCCAGCAGGGGGGGGGCCAAAAACATTCAGTACTTC.

The CDR3 DNA is TGTGCCATCAGCCCCCCTGGGGCCAACGTCCTGACTTTC. Protein sequence: CAISPPGANVLTF. The chain joins TRBV10-3 to TRBJ2-6; unclear D gene. Germline V CDR1 and CDR2: ENHRY, SYGVKD. The V end was cut by 6 bases, the J end by 2 bases, with 5 bases between. The CDR3 sequence is 13 residues long.

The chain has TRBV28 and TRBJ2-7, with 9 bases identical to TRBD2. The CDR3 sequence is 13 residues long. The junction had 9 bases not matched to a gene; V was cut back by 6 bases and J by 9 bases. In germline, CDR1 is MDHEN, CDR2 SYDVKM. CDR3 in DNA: TGTGCCAGCAGGACCGGGACTAGCACGGGGCAGTACTTC. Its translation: CASRTGTSTGQYF.

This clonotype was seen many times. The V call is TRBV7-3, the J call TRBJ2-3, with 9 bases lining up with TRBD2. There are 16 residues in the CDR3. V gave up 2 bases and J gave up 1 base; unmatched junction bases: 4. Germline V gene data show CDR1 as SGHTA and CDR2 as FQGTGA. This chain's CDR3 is CASSLLAGARTDTQYF. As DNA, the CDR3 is TGTGCCAGCAGCTTATTAGCGGGAGCCCGCACAGATACGCAGTATTTT.

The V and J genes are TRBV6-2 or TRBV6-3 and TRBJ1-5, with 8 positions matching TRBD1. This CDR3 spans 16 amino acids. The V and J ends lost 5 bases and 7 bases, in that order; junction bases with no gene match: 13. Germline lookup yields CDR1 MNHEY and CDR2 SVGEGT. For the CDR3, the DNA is TGTGCCAGCAGTCCCTATACAGGGGGATCGCGACAGCCCCAGCATTTT. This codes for CASSPYTGGSRQPQHF.

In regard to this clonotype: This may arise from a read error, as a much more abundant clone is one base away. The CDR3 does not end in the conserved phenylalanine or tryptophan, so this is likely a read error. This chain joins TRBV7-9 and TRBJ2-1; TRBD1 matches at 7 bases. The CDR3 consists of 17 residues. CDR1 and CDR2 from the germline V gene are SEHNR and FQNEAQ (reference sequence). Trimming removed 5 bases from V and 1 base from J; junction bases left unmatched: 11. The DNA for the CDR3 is TGTGCCAGCAGCCCCCGCCTAGGCAGGGGGTCCTACAATGAGCAGTTCCTC. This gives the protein CASSPRLGRGSYNEQFL.

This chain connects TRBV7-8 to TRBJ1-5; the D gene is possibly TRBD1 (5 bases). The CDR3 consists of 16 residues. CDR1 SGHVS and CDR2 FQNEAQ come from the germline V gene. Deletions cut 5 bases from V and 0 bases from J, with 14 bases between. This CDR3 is CASSPQRGASNQPQHF. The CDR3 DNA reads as TGTGCCAGCAGCCCCCAACGTGGGGCTAGCAATCAGCCCCAGCATTTT.

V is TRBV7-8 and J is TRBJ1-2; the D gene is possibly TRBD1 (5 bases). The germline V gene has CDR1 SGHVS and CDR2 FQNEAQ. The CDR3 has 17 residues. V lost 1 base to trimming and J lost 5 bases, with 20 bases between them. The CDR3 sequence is CASSLEGRAGEPYGYTF. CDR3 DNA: TGTGCCAGCAGCTTAGAGGGCAGGGCCGGGGAACCATATGGCTACACCTTC.

The CDR3 region is CAIRRQGGDYGYTF. The CDR3, as DNA: TGTGCCATCAGGCGTCAAGGGGGCGACTATGGCTACACCTTC. This chain uses TRBV10-3 with TRBJ1-2, with 7 bases fitting TRBD1. CDR3 length: 14 residues. V was pared by 6 bases and J by 3 bases, with 7 bases of the junction left unmatched. Germline V gives CDR1 ENHRY, CDR2 SYGVKD.

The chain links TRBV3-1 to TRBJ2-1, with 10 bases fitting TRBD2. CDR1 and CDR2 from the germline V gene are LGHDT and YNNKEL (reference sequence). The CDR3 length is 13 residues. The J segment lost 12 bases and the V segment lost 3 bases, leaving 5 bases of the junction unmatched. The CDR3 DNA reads TGTGCCAGCAGCCACCCAAGCGGGAGGGCGCAGTTCTTC. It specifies CASSHPSGRAQFF.

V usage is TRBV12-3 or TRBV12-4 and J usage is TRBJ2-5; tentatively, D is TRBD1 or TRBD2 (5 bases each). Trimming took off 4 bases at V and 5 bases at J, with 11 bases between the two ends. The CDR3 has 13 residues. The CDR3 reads CASSSGTSETQYF. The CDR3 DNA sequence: TGTGCCAGCAGTTCCGGGACCTCTGAGACCCAGTACTTC.

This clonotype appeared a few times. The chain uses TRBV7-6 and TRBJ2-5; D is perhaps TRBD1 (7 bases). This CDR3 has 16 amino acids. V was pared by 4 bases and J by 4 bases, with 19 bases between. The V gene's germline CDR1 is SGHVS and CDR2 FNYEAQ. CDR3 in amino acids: CASSSRRGQLLETQYF. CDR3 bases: TGTGCCAGCAGCTCTAGGAGGGGACAGCTTTTAGAGACCCAGTACTTC. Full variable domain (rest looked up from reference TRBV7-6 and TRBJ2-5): GAGVSQSPRYKVTKRGQDVALRCDPISGHVSLYWYRQALGQGPEFLTYFNYEAQQDKSGLPNDRFSAERPEGSISTLTIQRTEQRDSAMYRCASSSRRGQLLETQYFGPGTRLLVL.

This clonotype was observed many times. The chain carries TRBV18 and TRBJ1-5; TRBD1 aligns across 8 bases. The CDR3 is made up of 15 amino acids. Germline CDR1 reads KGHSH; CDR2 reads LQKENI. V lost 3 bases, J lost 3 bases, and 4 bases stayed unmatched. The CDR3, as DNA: TGTGCCAGCTCACCGTCGACAGGGGCCAATCAGCCCCAGCATTTT. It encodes CASSPSTGANQPQHF.

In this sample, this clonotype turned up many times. The CDR3 nucleotides read TGCAGCGTTGAAAGACAGCAGAACACTGAAGCTTTCTTT. Translating it yields CSVERQQNTEAFF. V gene TRBV29-1 combines with J gene TRBJ1-1; D perhaps matches TRBD1 (5 bases). In germline, CDR1 is SQVTM, CDR2 ANQGSEA. This CDR3 comprises 13 residues. The V and J ends lost 2 bases and 1 base respectively, with 8 bases between them.

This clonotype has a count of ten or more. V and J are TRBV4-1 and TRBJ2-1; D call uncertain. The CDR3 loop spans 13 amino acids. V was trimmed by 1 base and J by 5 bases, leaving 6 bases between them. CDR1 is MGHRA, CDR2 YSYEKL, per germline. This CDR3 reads CASSQAGNNEQFF. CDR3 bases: TGCGCCAGCAGCCAAGCTGGGAACAATGAGCAGTTCTTC.

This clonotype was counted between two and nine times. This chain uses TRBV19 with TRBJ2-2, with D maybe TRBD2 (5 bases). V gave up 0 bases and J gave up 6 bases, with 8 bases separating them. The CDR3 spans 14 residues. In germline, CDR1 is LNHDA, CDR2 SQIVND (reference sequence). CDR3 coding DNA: TGTGCCAGTAGTATAGATCGGGGAGCCGGGGAGCTGTTTTTT. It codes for CASSIDRGAGELFF.

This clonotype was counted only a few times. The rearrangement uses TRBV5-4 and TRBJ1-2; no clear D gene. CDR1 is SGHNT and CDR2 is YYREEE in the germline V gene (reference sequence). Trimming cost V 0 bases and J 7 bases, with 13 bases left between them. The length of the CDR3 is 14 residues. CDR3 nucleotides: TGTGCCAGCAGCTTGGGAGTCGCCGGAGCTGGCTACACCTTC. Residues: CASSLGVAGAGYTF.

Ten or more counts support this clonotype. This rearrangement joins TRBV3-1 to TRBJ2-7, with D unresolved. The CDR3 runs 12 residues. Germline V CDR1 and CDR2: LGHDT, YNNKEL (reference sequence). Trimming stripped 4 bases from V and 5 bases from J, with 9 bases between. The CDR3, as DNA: TGTGCCAGCAGCCCCTCCGGCCACGAGCAGTACTTC. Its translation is CASSPSGHEQYF.